This TCR beta chain was found in a study of T cell responses to AZD1222 COVID-19 vaccine. Germline V lookup: CDR1 SGHDT, CDR2 YYEEEE. The CDR3 is 14 residues long. Study findings and constraints: The reported proportion of spike-specific TCRs targeting unmutated variant regions was nearly half. Donors skewed white British and female; clonal diversity was possibly underestimated.

For this clone: Its antigen remains unknown. A read error may produce the germline difference seen at one junction end.

Assay: immunoSEQ multiplex PCR; the TCRdb copy retains only in-frame clones and omits some. The data show around 190,000 clones, about 91% seen once. This sequence was found in an adult who received the AZD1222 COVID-19 vaccine. The source was peripheral blood, collected 28 days after the second AZD1222 dose. The chain recombines TRBV5-6 with TRBJ1-5; no clear D gene. In DNA form, the CDR3 reads TGTGCCAGCAGCTTGGCCCCCTATCATCAGTCCCAGCATTTT. Translating gives CASSLAPYHQSQHF.